A selection of T cell receptor beta chains follows, all from one sample in a study of blood T cell repertoires in COVID-19. Sequencing was performed with immunoSEQ multiplex PCR; in TCRdb, only in-frame clones are kept and a portion is missing. Of about 260,000 clones in the sample, 80% to 90% were seen once. The sequenced sample consisted of peripheral blood. These receptors all stem from a woman aged 70 to 79 with COVID-19, enrolled during active disease. Each CDR3 is given with its conserved first and last residue. Each record gives: clone size, V gene, J gene, D gene, CDR3 DNA, CDR3 protein. D genes are given only for firm matches. Part of the rows lack a size; the others show once, few, many or a class for expanded clones.

-	TRBV7-9	TRBJ2-7	TRBD1	TGTGCCAGCAGCGTGGGGGGACAGGGTCAAGGCGAGCAGTACTTC	CASSVGGQGQGEQYF
-	TRBV6-1	TRBJ2-1	TRBD2	TGTGCCAGCAGTGATAGCGGGACCTACAATGAGCAGTTCTTC	CASSDSGTYNEQFF
few	TRBV28	TRBJ1-2	-	TGTGCCAGCAGTTTACTGACAGACTATGGCTACACCTTC	CASSLLTDYGYTF
-	TRBV6-5	TRBJ2-3	TRBD2	TGTGCCAGCAGTTACTATAGCGGGAGTGATACGCAGTATTTT	CASSYYSGSDTQYF
-	TRBV3-1/TRBV3-2	TRBJ1-2	-	TGTGCCAGCAGCCAAAATGAAGGACAGCCTTATGGCTACACCTTC	CASSQNEGQPYGYTF
-	TRBV19	TRBJ1-5	TRBD1	TGTGCCAGTAGCCAAACAGGGGGTGCCAATCAGCCCCAGCATTTT	CASSQTGGANQPQHF
-	TRBV11-2	TRBJ2-7	-	TGTGCCAGCAGCTCCTCTTCCGGGAGAACCTACGAGCAGTACTTC	CASSSSSGRTYEQYF
many	TRBV4-1	TRBJ1-1	-	TGCGCCAGCAGCCAAGATCTTCAGGACACTGAAGCTTTCTTT	CASSQDLQDTEAFF
-	TRBV27	TRBJ1-1	-	TGTGCCAGCAGACTCACTCGACAGGCCTACACTGAAGCTTTCTTT	CASRLTRQAYTEAFF
-	TRBV6-1	TRBJ2-5	-	TGTGCCAGCAGTGAATTATATGGAGTCCAAGAGACCCAGTACTTC	CASSELYGVQETQYF
once	TRBV18	TRBJ1-5	TRBD1	TGTGCCAGCTCCCGCGGACAGGGCAATCAGCCCCAGCATTTT	CASSRGQGNQPQHF
-	TRBV5-8	TRBJ1-4	TRBD1	TGTGCCAGCAGCCAGGACAGGGCGTGGAATGAAAAACTGTTTTTT	CASSQDRAWNEKLFF
-	TRBV28	TRBJ1-1	TRBD1	TGTGCCAGCAGTTTATTGACAGGGGCTGAAGCTTTCTTT	CASSLLTGAEAFF
-	TRBV9	TRBJ1-1	-	TGTGCCAGCAGCGCAGATGGGACATCCACTGAAGCTTTCTTT	CASSADGTSTEAFF
-	TRBV9	TRBJ2-3	TRBD2	TGTGCCAGCAGCGTAGCTGCTAGCGGGAGGACTAGCACAGATACGCAGTATTTT	CASSVAASGRTSTDTQYF
-	TRBV7-8	TRBJ2-7	-	TGTGCCAGCAGCTTACGGGCAGGGCCCCCCCTGGAGCAGTACTTC	CASSLRAGPPLEQYF
-	TRBV6-5	TRBJ1-1	-	TGTGCCAGCAGCCTCCGTCGGAACACTGAAGCTTTCTTT	CASSLRRNTEAFF
-	TRBV4-2	TRBJ2-1	TRBD2	TGTGCCAGCAGCCCCAACGGGGCGGGAGCATACAATGAGCAGTTCTTC	CASSPNGAGAYNEQFF
-	TRBV6-1	TRBJ1-3	-	TGTGCCAGCAGTGAAGGAGGCACCAGAAACACCATATATTTT	CASSEGGTRNTIYF
-	TRBV4-3	TRBJ2-7	TRBD1	TGCGCCAGCAGCGAGAATGGACAGGGCTACGAGCAGTACTTC	CASSENGQGYEQYF
-	TRBV7-9	TRBJ2-6	-	TGTGCCAGGAATAATGAGGGTTCCGCTGGGGCCAACGTCCTGACTTTC	CARNNEGSAGANVLTF
few	TRBV28	TRBJ1-5	-	TGTGCCAGCAATTCGGGACTGTTAAATCAGCCCCAGCATTTT	CASNSGLLNQPQHF
once	TRBV30	TRBJ1-2	TRBD1	TGTGCCTGGAGACACCGGGGACAGACCACCTATGGCTACACCTTC	CAWRHRGQTTYGYTF
-	TRBV19	TRBJ2-1	TRBD2	TGTGCCAGTAGTATAGCTAGCGGACCCCACAATGAGCAGTTCTTC	CASSIASGPHNEQFF
-	TRBV5-5	TRBJ2-3	-	TGTGCCAGCAGCTTGGCCAGGGCAGGTGATACGCAGTATTTT	CASSLARAGDTQYF
-	TRBV2	TRBJ1-1	-	TGTGCCAGCGCCGGGTCCTCTCGCTTTTCTGAAGCTTTCTTT	CASAGSSRFSEAFF
-	TRBV5-8	TRBJ1-5	TRBD1	TGTGCCAGCAGGGGAAGGGACAGGGGTGGCAATCAGCCCCAGCATTTT	CASRGRDRGGNQPQHF
-	TRBV28	TRBJ2-5	-	TGTGCCAGCAGTTCGCCTCGCGCGGGCTCCAGTGAGAGCCAGTACTTC	CASSSPRAGSSESQYF
-	TRBV6-5	TRBJ2-7	-	TGTGCCAGCAATCGGGACAACTCCTACGAGCAGTACTTC	CASNRDNSYEQYF
-	TRBV19	TRBJ2-1	-	TGTGCCAGTAGTACCGGACTGTACAATGAGCAGTTCTTC	CASSTGLYNEQFF
few	TRBV6-2/TRBV6-3	TRBJ2-2	-	TGTGCCAGCAGTTATTGGGGACATCCAGACACCGGGGAGCTGTTTTTT	CASSYWGHPDTGELFF
-	TRBV7-3	TRBJ2-2	TRBD2	TGTGCCAGCAGCTTAATGCCAGCGGGAAACACCGGGGAGCTGTTTTTT	CASSLMPAGNTGELFF
once	TRBV28	TRBJ1-1	TRBD1	TGTGCCAGCAGCTCTCACAGGGGCGGGACTGAAGCTTTCTTT	CASSSHRGGTEAFF
-	TRBV20-1	TRBJ2-3	-	TGCAGTGCCCCTGACACGAATACGCAGTATTTT	CSAPDTNTQYF
-	TRBV6-5	TRBJ2-1	TRBD1	TGTGCCAGCAGGAGACAGGGCAGGGTCTACAATGAGCAGTTCTTC	CASRRQGRVYNEQFF
-	TRBV5-1	TRBJ1-4	TRBD1	TGCGCCAGCAGCTCAAGACAGGGAAGTGGTGAAAAACTGTTTTTT	CASSSRQGSGEKLFF
once	TRBV30	TRBJ1-1	-	TGTGCCTGGACCCAGTGGAGTGAGGCTTTCTTT	CAWTQWSEAFF
-	TRBV5-1	TRBJ1-5	-	TGCGCCAGCAGCGTGACAGATGGTCGCAATCAGCCCCAGCATTTT	CASSVTDGRNQPQHF
-	TRBV19	TRBJ1-2	-	TGTGCCAGTAGTACCGGACTTATGTATGGCTACACCTTC	CASSTGLMYGYTF
few	TRBV11-2	TRBJ1-1	-	TGTGCCAGCAGCCCCAGAATGAACACTGAAGCTTTCTTT	CASSPRMNTEAFF
-	TRBV6-5	TRBJ2-1	-	TGTGCCAGCAGTTCCACGAACCTAGCTTACAATGAGCAGTTCTTC	CASSSTNLAYNEQFF
-	TRBV7-8	TRBJ1-1	-	TGTGCCAGCAGCTTAGATCGCAGGGGCTCATTGGCTTTCTTT	CASSLDRRGSLAFF
-	TRBV2	TRBJ2-3	TRBD2	TGTGCCAGCAGTGAACGTAGCGGGAGTGTGAATACGCAGTATTTT	CASSERSGSVNTQYF
-	TRBV4-1	TRBJ1-4	-	TGCGCCAGCAGCCAAGATTTAACAGCAACTAATGAAAAACTGTTTTTT	CASSQDLTATNEKLFF
-	TRBV28	TRBJ2-7	TRBD1	TGTGCCAGCAGACCCGACAGGGGCTATGCCTACGAGCAGTACTTC	CASRPDRGYAYEQYF
once	TRBV4-3	TRBJ2-1	TRBD2	TGCGCCAGCAGCCAAGTTAACGGGGGGGAGCAGTTCTTC	CASSQVNGGEQFF
-	TRBV18	TRBJ2-7	TRBD1	TGTGCCAGCTCAACTGTCGGGACAGTCCCCCGCGAGCAGTACTTC	CASSTVGTVPREQYF
-	TRBV6-6	TRBJ2-2	TRBD2	TGTGCCAGCAGTTCAGTAGCGGGAGAAACCGGCGGGGAGCTGTTTTTT	CASSSVAGETGGELFF
-	TRBV5-1	TRBJ1-6	TRBD1	TGCGCCAGCAGCCGGGACAGGGGAGGCTCACCCCTCCACTTT	CASSRDRGGSPLHF
-	TRBV10-3	TRBJ1-3	TRBD1	TGTGCCACCGGGACAGGGGGCTTTGGAAACACCATATATTTT	CATGTGGFGNTIYF
once	TRBV4-3	TRBJ2-5	TRBD1	TGCGCCAGCAGCCGATTATCGACAGGGCAGGAGACCCAGTACTTC	CASSRLSTGQETQYF
-	TRBV3-1/TRBV3-2	TRBJ2-5	TRBD2	TGTGCCAGCAGCCAAGGGGGAAGGGCTAGCGGCCAAGAGACCCAGTACTTC	CASSQGGRASGQETQYF
-	TRBV11-3	TRBJ1-4	TRBD1	TGTGCCAGCAGCGCGACCCGGACAGGGAATGAAAAACTGTTTTTT	CASSATRTGNEKLFF
-	TRBV7-2	TRBJ2-7	TRBD2	TGTGCCAGCAGGGCTAGCGGGAGCTCCTACGAGCAGTACTTC	CASRASGSSYEQYF